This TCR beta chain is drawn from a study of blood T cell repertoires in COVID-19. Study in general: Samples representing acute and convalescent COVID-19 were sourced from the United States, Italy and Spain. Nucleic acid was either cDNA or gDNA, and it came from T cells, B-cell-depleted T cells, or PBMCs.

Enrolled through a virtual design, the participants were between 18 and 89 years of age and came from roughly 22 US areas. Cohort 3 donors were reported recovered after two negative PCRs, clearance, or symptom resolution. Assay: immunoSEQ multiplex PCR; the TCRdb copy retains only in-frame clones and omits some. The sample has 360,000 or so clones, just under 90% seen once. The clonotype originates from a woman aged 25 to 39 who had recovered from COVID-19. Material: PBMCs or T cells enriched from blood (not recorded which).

The CDR3 loop is CASSPDRYSYGYTF. In DNA, the CDR3 is TGTGCCAGCAGCCCTGACAGGTATTCCTACGGCTACACCTTC. The rearrangement links TRBV11-1 to TRBJ1-2, with D perhaps matching TRBD1 (6 bases). Looked up from germline, CDR1 is SGHAT and CDR2 is FQDESV (reference sequence). The V and J ends lost 5 bases and 8 bases respectively, with 18 bases between them. The CDR3 runs 14 residues.